Sequencing of this TCR beta chain was carried out in a study of response to subunit inactivated influenza vaccine. Study-level results: Few additional T cells are recruited per seasonal influenza vaccination, authors suggested.

TCRdb recomputed calls from the RT-PCR reads with MiXCR, one row per CDR3 protein. The data contain 540,000 or so distinct CDR3 sequences, 13% of them singletons. This clonotype occurred a few times. The antigen remains undetermined. The receptor's source is a man aged 45-65 years who received an inactivated influenza vaccine. The sample consisted of PBMCs from blood, taken about 40 days after vaccination.

CDR3 residues: CASSSTLAGAKNNEQFF. The CDR3 DNA reads TGTGCCAGCAGCTCCACGCTAGCGGGAGCTAAAAACAATGAGCAGTTCTTC. This chain uses TRBV7-2 with TRBJ2-1; 10 bases are a match to TRBD2. Germline lookup yields CDR1 SGHTA and CDR2 FQGNSA. The CDR3 spans 17 residues. Unmatched junction bases numbered 11, after V lost 4 bases and J lost 5 bases.